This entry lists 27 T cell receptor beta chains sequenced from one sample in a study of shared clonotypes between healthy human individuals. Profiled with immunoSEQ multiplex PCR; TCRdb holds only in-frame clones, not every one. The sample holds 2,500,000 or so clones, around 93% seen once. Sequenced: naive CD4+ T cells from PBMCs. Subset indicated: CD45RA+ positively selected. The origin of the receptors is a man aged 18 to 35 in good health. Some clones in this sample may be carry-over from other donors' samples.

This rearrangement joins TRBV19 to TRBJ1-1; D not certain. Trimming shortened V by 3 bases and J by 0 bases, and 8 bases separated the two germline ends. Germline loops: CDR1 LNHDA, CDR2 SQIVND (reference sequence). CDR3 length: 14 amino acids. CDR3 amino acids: CASSISRMNTEAFF. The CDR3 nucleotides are TGTGCCAGTAGTATCTCCAGGATGAACACTGAAGCTTTCTTT.

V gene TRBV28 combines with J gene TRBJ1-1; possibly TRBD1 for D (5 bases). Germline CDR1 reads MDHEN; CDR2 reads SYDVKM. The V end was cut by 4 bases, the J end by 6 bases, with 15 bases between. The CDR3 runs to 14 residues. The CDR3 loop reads CASSSASAGSEAFF. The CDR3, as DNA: TGTGCCAGCAGTTCCGCTTCGGCAGGGTCTGAAGCTTTCTTT.

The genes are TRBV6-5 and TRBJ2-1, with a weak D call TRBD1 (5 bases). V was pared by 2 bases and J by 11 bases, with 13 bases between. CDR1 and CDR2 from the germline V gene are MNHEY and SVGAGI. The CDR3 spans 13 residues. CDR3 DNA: TGTGCCAGCAGTTACGGGGCCGGAACTCAGCAGTTCTTC. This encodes CASSYGAGTQQFF.

CDR3 sequence: CASRTGIDYGYTF. The CDR3 DNA reads TGTGCCAGCAGGACAGGGATAGACTATGGCTACACCTTC. The chain carries TRBV6-5 and TRBJ1-2; 7 nucleotides align to TRBD1. CDR3 length: 13 amino acids. The ends lost 6 bases at V and 3 bases at J; junction bases unmatched: 4. Germline loops: CDR1 MNHEY, CDR2 SVGAGI.

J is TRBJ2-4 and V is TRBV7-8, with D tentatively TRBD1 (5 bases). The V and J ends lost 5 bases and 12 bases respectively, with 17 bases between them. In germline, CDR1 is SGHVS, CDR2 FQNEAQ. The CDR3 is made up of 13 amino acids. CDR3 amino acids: CASSPSLGRDQYF. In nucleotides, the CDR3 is TGTGCCAGCAGCCCCAGCCTGGGCAGGGATCAGTACTTC.

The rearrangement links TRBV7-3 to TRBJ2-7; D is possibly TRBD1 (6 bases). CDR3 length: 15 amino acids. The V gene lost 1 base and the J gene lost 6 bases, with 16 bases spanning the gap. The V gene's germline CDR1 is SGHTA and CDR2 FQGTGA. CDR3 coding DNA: TGTGCCAGCAGCTTAAATCCAGGGGTGAACGGCGAGCAGTACTTC. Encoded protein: CASSLNPGVNGEQYF.

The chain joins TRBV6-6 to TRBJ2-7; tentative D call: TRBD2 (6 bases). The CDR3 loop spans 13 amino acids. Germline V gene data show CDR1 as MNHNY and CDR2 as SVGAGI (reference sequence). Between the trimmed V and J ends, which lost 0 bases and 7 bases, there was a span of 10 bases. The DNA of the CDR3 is TGTGCCAGCAGTTACTCGAAGGGACTGGAGCAGTACTTC. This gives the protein CASSYSKGLEQYF.

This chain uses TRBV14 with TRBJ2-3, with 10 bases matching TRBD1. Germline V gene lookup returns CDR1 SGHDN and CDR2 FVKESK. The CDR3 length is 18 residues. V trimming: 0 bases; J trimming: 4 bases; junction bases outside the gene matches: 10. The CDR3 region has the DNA TGTGCCAGCAGCCAAGAGACCCCGTGGGACAGGGGCCCAGATACGCAGTATTTT. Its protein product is CASSQETPWDRGPDTQYF. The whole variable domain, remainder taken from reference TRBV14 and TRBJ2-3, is EAGVTQFPSHSVIEKGQTVTLRCDPISGHDNLYWYRRVMGKEIKFLLHFVKESKQDESGMPNNRFLAERTGGTYSTLKVQPAELEDSGVYFCASSQETPWDRGPDTQYFGPGTRLTVL.

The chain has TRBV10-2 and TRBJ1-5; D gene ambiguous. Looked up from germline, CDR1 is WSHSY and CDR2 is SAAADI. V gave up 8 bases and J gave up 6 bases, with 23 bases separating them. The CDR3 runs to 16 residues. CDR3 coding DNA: TGCGCCAGCGGAATCCCAACCGGACCAGAGCCTCAGCCCCAGCATTTT. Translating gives CASGIPTGPEPQPQHF.

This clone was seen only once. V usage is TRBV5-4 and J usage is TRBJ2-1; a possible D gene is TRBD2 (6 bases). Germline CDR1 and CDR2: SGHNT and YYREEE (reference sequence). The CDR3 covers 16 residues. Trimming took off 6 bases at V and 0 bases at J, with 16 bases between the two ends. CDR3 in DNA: TGTGCCAGCATCACTTACGGGAGATCCTCCTACAATGAGCAGTTCTTC. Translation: CASITYGRSSYNEQFF.

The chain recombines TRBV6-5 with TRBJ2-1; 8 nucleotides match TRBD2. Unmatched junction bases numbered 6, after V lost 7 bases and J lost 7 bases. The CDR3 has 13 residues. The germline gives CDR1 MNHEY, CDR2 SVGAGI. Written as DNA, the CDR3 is TGTGCCAGCACCAGGACTAGCTCGAATGAGCAGTTCTTC. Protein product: CASTRTSSNEQFF.

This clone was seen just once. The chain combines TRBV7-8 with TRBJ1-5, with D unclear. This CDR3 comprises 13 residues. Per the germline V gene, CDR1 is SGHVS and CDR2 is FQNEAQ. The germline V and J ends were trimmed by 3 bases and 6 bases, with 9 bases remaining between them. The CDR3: CASSFWGPQPQHF. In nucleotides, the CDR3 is TGTGCCAGCAGCTTTTGGGGTCCTCAGCCCCAGCATTTT.

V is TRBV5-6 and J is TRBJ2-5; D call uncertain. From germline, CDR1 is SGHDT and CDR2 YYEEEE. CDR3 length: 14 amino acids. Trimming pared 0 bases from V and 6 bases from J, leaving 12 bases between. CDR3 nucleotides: TGTGCCAGCAGCTTGGCAGCCGGGTTTAAGACCCAGTACTTC. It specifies CASSLAAGFKTQYF.

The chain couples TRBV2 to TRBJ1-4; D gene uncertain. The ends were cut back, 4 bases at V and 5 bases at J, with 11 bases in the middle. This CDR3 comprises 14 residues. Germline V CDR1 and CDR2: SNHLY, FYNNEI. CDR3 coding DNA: TGTGCCAGCAGTGCTGAACGGCTGAATGAAAAACTGTTTTTT. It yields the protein CASSAERLNEKLFF.

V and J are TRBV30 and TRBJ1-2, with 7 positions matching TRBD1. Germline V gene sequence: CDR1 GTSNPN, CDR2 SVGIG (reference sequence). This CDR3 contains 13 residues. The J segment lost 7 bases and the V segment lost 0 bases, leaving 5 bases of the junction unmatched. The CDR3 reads CAWSVRGTVGYTF. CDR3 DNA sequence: TGTGCCTGGAGTGTACGGGGGACAGTTGGCTACACCTTC.

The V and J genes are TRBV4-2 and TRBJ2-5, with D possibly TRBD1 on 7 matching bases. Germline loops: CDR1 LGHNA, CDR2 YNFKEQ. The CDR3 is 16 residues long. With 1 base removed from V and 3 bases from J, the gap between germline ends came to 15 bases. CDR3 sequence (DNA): TGTGCCAGCAGCCAAGTTGCGGGACAGTGGGAAGAGACCCAGTACTTC. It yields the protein CASSQVAGQWEETQYF.

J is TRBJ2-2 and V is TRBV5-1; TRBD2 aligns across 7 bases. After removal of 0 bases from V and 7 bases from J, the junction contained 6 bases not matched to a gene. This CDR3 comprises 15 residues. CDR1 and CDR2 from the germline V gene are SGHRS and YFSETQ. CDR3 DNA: TGCGCCAGCAGCTTGGGGACTAGTACGGTCGGGGAGCTGTTTTTT. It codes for CASSLGTSTVGELFF.

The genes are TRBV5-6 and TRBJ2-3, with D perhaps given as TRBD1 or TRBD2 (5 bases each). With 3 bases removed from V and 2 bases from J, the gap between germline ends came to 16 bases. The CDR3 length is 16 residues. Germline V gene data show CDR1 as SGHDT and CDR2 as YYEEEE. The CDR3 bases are TGTGCCAGCAGCTGGGGACCCCCTCCATCCACAGATACGCAGTATTTT. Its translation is CASSWGPPPSTDTQYF.

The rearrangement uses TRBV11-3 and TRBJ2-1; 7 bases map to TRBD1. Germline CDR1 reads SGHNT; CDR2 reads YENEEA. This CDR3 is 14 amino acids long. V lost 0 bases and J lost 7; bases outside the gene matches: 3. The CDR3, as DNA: TGTGCCAGCAGCTTAGACGGGACAGCAAATGAGCAGTTCTTC. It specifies CASSLDGTANEQFF. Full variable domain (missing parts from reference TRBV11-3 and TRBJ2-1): EAGVVQSPRYKIIEKKQPVAFWCNPISGHNTLYWYLQNLGQGPELLIRYENEEAVDDSQLPKDRFSAERLKGVDSTLKIQPAELGDSAVYLCASSLDGTANEQFFGPGTRLTVL.

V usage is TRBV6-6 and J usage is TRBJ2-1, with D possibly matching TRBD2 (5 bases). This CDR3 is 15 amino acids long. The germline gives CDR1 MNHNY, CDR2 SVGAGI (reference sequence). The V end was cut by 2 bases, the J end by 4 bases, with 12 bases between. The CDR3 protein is CASSYAGGLYNEQFF. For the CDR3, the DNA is TGTGCCAGCAGTTACGCCGGTGGACTTTACAATGAGCAGTTCTTC.

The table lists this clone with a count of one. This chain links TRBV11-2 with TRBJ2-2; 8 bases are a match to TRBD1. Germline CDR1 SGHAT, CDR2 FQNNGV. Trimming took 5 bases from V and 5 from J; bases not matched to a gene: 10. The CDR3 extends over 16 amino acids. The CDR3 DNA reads TGTGCCAGCAGCCCACGGACAGGGTCTTCTACCGGGGAGCTGTTTTTT. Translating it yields CASSPRTGSSTGELFF. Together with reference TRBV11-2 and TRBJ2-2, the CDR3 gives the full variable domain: EAGVAQSPRYKIIEKRQSVAFWCNPISGHATLYWYQQILGQGPKLLIQFQNNGVVDDSQLPKDRFSAERLKGVDSTLKIQPAKLEDSAVYLCASSPRTGSSTGELFFGEGSRLTVL.

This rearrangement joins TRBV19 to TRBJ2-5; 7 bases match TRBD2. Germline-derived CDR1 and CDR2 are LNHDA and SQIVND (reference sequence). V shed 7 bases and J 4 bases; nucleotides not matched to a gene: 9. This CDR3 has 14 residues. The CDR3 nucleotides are TGTGCCAGTACCCCGGGGGGTAGACGAGAGACCCAGTACTTC. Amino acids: CASTPGGRRETQYF.

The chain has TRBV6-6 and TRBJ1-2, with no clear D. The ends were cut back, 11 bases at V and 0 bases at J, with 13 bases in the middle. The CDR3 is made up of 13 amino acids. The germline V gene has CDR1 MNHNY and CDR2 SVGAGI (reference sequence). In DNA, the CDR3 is TGTGCCTGTGGGCGGGGTGCTAACTATGGCTACACCTTC. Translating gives CACGRGANYGYTF.

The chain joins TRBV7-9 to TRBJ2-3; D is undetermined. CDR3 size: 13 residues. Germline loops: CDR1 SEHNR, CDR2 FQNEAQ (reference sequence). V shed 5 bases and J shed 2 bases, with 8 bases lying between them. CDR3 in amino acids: CASSPPATDTQYF. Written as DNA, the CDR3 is TGTGCCAGCAGCCCCCCGGCCACAGATACGCAGTATTTT.

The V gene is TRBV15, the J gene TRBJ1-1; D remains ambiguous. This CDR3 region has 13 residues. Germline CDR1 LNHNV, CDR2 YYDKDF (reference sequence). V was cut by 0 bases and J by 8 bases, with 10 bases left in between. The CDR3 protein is CATSRERPTEAFF. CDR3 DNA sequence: TGTGCCACCAGCAGAGAACGCCCGACAGAAGCTTTCTTT. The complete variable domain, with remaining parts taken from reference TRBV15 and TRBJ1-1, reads DAMVIQNPRYQVTQFGKPVTLSCSQTLNHNVMYWYQQKSSQAPKLLFHYYDKDFNNEADTPDNFQSRRPNTSFCFLDIRSPGLGDTAMYLCATSRERPTEAFFGQGTRLTVV.

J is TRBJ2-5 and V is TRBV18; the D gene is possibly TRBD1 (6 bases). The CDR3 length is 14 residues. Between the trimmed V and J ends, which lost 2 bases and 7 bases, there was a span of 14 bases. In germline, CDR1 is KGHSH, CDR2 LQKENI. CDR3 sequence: CASSPGSSRGTQYF. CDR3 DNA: TGTGCCAGCTCACCAGGGTCGTCCAGGGGGACCCAGTACTTC.

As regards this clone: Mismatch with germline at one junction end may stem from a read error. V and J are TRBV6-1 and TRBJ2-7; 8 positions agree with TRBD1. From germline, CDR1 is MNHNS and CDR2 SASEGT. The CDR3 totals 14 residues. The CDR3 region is CASREDRGTYEQYF. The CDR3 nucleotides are TGTGCCAGCAGGGAAGACAGGGGAACCTACGAGCAGTACTTC.